Given below is one T cell receptor (beta chain) in context. Antigen specificity is unknown. Measured with immunoSEQ multiplex PCR; TCRdb has only the in-frame clones, and not every one. The sample includes 20,000 to 25,000 clones, about 82% of them seen just once. This CDR3 has 16 residues. CDR1 is SGHNT, CDR2 YYREEE, per germline (reference sequence). V lost 4 bases to trimming and J lost 6 bases; unmatched junction nucleotides: 13. These data come from a study of CD4 T cells in relation to SARS-CoV-2 and coronaviruses. About the research overall: PBMCs were cultured with antigen for approximately nine days before TCR beta sequencing. Crossreactive spike epitopes shared across donors were mapped to their HLA restriction. Study-level results: Each donor contributed either pre-pandemic or post-infection samples, not both. Monoreactive clones expanded significantly more to SARS-CoV-2 than crossreactive clones did.

Before the COVID-19 pandemic, during about 2010-2019, CD4+ T cells were taken from unexposed donors. CD4+ T cells were isolated from the cells after about ten days of culture. The sequence was collected from a human donor in good health. The rearrangement links TRBV5-4 to TRBJ1-3; TRBD1 matches 7 bases. Sequencing was performed on CD4+ T cells from PBMCs, cultured in vitro. The CDR3 nucleotides are TGTGCCAGCAGCCCCGAGGTAGGGGGCGCACCAAACACCATATATTTT. Its translation: CASSPEVGGAPNTIYF. The full variable domain, with the rest looked up from reference TRBV5-4 and TRBJ1-3, is ETGVTQSPTHLIKTRGQQVTLRCSSQSGHNTVSWYQQALGQGPQFIFQYYREEENGRGNFPPRFSGLQFPNYSSELNVNALELDDSALYLCASSPEVGGAPNTIYFGEGSWLTVV.